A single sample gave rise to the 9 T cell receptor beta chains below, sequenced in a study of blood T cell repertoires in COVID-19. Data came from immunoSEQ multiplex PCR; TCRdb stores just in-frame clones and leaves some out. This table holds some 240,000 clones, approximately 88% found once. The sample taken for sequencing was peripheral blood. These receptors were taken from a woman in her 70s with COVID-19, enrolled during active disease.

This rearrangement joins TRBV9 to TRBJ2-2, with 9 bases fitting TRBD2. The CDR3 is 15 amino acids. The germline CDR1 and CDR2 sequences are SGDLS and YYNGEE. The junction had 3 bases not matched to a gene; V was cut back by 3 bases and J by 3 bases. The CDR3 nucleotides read TGTGCCAGCAGCGGGACTAGCGAGTACACCGGGGAGCTGTTTTTT. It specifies CASSGTSEYTGELFF.

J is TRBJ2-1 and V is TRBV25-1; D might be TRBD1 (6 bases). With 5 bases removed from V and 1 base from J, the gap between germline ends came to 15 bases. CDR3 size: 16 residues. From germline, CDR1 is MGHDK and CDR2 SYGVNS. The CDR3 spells CASSSHRVGSYNEQFF. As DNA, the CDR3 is TGTGCCAGCAGTTCCCACAGGGTCGGGTCCTACAATGAGCAGTTCTTC.

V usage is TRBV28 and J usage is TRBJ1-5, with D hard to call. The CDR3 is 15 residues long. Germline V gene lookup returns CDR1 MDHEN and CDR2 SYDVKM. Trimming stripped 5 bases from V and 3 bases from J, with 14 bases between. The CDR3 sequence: CASSAVAEANQPQHF. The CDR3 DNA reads TGTGCCAGCAGTGCAGTGGCTGAGGCCAATCAGCCCCAGCATTTT.

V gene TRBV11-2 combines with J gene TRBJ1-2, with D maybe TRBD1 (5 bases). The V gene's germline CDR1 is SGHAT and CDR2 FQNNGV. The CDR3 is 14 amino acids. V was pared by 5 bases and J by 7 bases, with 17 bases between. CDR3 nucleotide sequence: TGTGCCAGCAGCCCCCTCCAGGGTTTTGTTGGCTACACCTTC. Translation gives CASSPLQGFVGYTF. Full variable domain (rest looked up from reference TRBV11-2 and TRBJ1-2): EAGVAQSPRYKIIEKRQSVAFWCNPISGHATLYWYQQILGQGPKLLIQFQNNGVVDDSQLPKDRFSAERLKGVDSTLKIQPAKLEDSAVYLCASSPLQGFVGYTFGSGTRLTVV.

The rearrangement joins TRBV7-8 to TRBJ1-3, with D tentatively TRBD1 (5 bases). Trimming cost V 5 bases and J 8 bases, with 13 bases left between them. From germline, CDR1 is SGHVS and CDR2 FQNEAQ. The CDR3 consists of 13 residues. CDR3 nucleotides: TGTGCCAGCAGCCCCGGGGGTAGGGACACCATATATTTT. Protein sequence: CASSPGGRDTIYF.

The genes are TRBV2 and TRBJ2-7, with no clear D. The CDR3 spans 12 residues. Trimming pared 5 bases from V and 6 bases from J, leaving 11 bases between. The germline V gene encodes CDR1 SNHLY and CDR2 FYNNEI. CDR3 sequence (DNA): TGTGCCAGCAGTACCTCGGGTCCCGAGCAGTACTTC. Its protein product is CASSTSGPEQYF.

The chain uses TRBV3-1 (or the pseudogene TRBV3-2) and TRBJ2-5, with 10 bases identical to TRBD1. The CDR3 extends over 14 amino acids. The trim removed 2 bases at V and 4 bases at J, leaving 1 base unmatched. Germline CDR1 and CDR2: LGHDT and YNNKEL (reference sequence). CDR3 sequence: CASSQRDRGETQYF. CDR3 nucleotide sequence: TGTGCCAGCAGCCAAAGGGACAGGGGAGAGACCCAGTACTTC.

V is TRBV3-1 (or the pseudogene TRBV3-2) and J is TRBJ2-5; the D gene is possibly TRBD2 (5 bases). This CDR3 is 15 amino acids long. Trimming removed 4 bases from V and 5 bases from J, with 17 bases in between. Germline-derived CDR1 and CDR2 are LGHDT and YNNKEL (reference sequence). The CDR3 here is CASSPPGSLRETQYF. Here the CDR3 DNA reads TGTGCCAGCAGCCCACCGGGATCTCTAAGGGAGACCCAGTACTTC.

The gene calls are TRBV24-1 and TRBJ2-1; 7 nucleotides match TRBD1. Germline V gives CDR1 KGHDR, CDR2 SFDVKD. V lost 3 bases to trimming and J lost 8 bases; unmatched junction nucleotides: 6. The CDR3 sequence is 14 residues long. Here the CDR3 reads CATSDVTGYYEQFF. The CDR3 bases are TGTGCCACCAGTGATGTGACAGGGTATTATGAGCAGTTCTTC.